The rows below give T cell receptor beta chains drawn from one sample of a study of blood T cells in healthy people across ages. TCRdb reanalysed the 5' RACE reads using MiXCR and keeps one entry per CDR3 protein. The sample yields about 1.4 million distinct CDR3 sequences, 59% seen once. Sequencing input: blood. The receptors here all came from a man between 18 and 35 years old in good health. The CDR3 runs from the conserved cysteine through the conserved F or W. Size values are once, few and many counts, or a class for expanded clones, and some rows have none.

TRBJ2-5 | TRBV7-2 | - | CASTQLSNEQYF
TRBJ2-6 | TRBV4-2 | - | CASSPHTGSGANVLTF
TRBJ1-1 | TRBV20-1 | many | CSASLQVYTEAFF
TRBJ1-1 | TRBV12-3/TRBV12-4 | - | CASRFHEAEAFF
TRBJ2-7 | TRBV5-1 | few | CASSLRPGSHEQYF
TRBJ2-4 | TRBV6-6 | few | CASSYGTGGRDIQYF
TRBJ2-7 | TRBV27 | - | CASSLSGEAYEQYF
TRBJ2-5 | TRBV20-1 | - | CSAPAPTEVQGEQYF
TRBJ1-2 | TRBV6-5 | - | CASRQGRGYTF
- | TRBV27 | few | CASGDKIYEQYF
TRBJ2-1 | TRBV7-9 | - | CASSPRGSGGSSYNEQFF
- | TRBV6-1 | - | CASSRLDSWDEQYF
TRBJ2-5 | TRBV20-1 | - | CSARLSENQETQYF
TRBJ1-1 | TRBV7-6 | - | CASSSGLPNGNTEAFF
TRBJ2-7 | TRBV6-2/TRBV6-3 | - | CASSYSIGTTGEQYF
TRBJ2-7 | TRBV7-2 | - | CASRIGTGREQYF
TRBJ1-5 | TRBV7-9 | - | CASSLGAGSNNQPQHF
TRBJ1-2 | TRBV29-1 | - | CSARTGSGGNDGYTF
TRBJ2-2 | TRBV11-2 | - | CASSPGTGGLIGELFF
TRBJ2-3 | TRBV5-1 | - | CASTMGGNPTDTQYF
TRBJ2-5 | TRBV27 | - | CASSPLGLAGPQETQYF
TRBJ2-1 | TRBV6-6 | - | CASSYSRTGSNEQFF
TRBJ1-2 | TRBV2 | - | CVSSLRQEYLYGYTF
TRBJ2-7 | TRBV4-3 | - | CASSQNSDRIYEQYF